The clone carrying this T cell receptor (beta chain) was counted many times. The entry originates in a study of T-cell reconstitution after alpha-beta-depleted transplantation in children. This CDR3 contains 14 residues. Between the trimmed V and J ends, which lost 2 bases and 1 base, there was a span of 8 bases. The germline V gene has CDR1 LGHDT and CDR2 YNNKEL (reference sequence). Library preparation (for TCRbeta) was performed with unique molecular identifiers. One entry per CDR3 protein, called by TCRdb with MiXCR from the PCR reads. Of about half a million distinct CDR3 sequences detected, around 12% appear once; the ten largest clones hold about 5%.

The TCR was taken from a human donor who donated a stem cell graft to a child with combined immunodeficiency. The sample in question was PBMCs from the stem cell graft donor, obtained from the stem cell graft. The chain recombines TRBV3-1 with TRBJ1-1, with D possibly matching TRBD1 (5 bases). The CDR3: CASSQLRGNTEAFF. The CDR3 DNA sequence: TGTGCCAGCAGCCAATTAAGGGGGAACACTGAAGCTTTCTTT.